Presented here are 9 T cell receptor beta chains from one specimen sequenced in a study of cytomegalovirus exposure and HLA in healthy donors. The PCR made use of 60 Vbeta and 13 Jbeta primers. The assay was immunoSEQ multiplex PCR, and TCRdb's table has in-frame clones only and misses some. This table has about 130,000 clones, over 60% appearing once. Sequenced material: PBMCs. The receptors derive from a human donor in good health.

This rearrangement joins TRBV29-1 to TRBJ2-7; D uncertain. The CDR3 runs 12 residues. Per germline, CDR1 SQVTM and CDR2 ANQGSEA. Deletions cut 6 bases from V and 6 bases from J, with 15 bases between. The DNA for the CDR3 is TGCAGCGTCGTGTTGTCGGGTAGCGAGCAGTACTTC. This sequence encodes CSVVLSGSEQYF.

DNA for the CDR3: TGTGCCAGCAGTTTATCATTTGCGGGACTAGCGAGGAATGAGCAGTTCTTC. Translating it yields CASSLSFAGLARNEQFF. J is TRBJ2-1 and V is TRBV27, with TRBD2 matching over 10 bases. V was clipped by 0 bases and J by 7 bases; unmatched bases: 9. There are 17 residues in the CDR3. CDR1 MNHEY and CDR2 SMNVEV come from the germline V gene (reference sequence).

The genes are TRBV7-9 and TRBJ1-6; D call uncertain. The CDR3 loop spans 16 amino acids. V lost 5 bases to trimming and J lost 7 bases, with 18 bases between them. Germline values: CDR1 SEHNR, CDR2 FQNEAQ (reference sequence). This CDR3 is CASSTPSLAGNSPLHF. CDR3 sequence (DNA): TGTGCCAGCAGCACGCCGTCGTTGGCGGGCAATTCACCCCTCCACTTT.

This clone is a singleton in its sample. This CDR3 is CASSGQRRDRSSGANVLTF. CDR3 coding DNA: TGTGCCAGCAGCGGACAGAGACGGGACAGGTCGTCGGGGGCCAACGTCCTGACTTTC. The chain employs TRBV7-2 and TRBJ2-6; 8 bases match TRBD1. Germline V gene lookup returns CDR1 SGHTA and CDR2 FQGNSA. V lost 5 bases to trimming and J lost 4 bases; unmatched junction nucleotides: 16. This CDR3 is 19 amino acids long.

The V and J genes are TRBV9 and TRBJ2-3; tentatively, D is TRBD2 (6 bases). The CDR3 length is 14 residues. Trimming cost V 0 bases and J 5 bases, with 10 bases left between them. Germline lookup yields CDR1 SGDLS and CDR2 YYNGEE. The CDR3 sequence: CASSVGGAKDTQYF. The CDR3 bases are TGTGCCAGCAGCGTAGGCGGGGCTAAAGATACGCAGTATTTT.

The V and J genes are TRBV6-1 and TRBJ1-2, with a tentative D call TRBD1 (5 bases). Trimming left V 0 bases short and J 4 bases short, with 12 bases between. This CDR3 region has 15 residues. Germline loops: CDR1 MNHNS, CDR2 SASEGT. This CDR3 is CASSEATTVSYGYTF. DNA of the CDR3: TGTGCCAGCAGTGAAGCCACGACAGTTTCCTATGGCTACACCTTC.

The V gene is TRBV4-3, the J gene TRBJ1-4, with D tentatively TRBD1 (5 bases). The germline V and J ends were trimmed by 6 bases and 7 bases, with 18 bases remaining between them. Looked up from germline, CDR1 is LGHNA and CDR2 is YSLEER. CDR3 length equals 15 residues. This chain's CDR3 is CASRPRTTPTEKLFF. CDR3 DNA: TGCGCCAGCAGACCAAGGACAACTCCAACTGAAAAACTGTTTTTT.

This clone was recorded a few times. The rearrangement links TRBV5-4 to TRBJ2-2; 7 nucleotides line up with TRBD1. With V trimmed by 3 bases and J by 0 bases, 2 bases remained unmatched. In germline, CDR1 is SGHNT, CDR2 YYREEE (reference sequence). The CDR3 has 15 residues. The CDR3 protein is CASSWDSTNTGELFF. CDR3 coding DNA: TGTGCCAGCAGCTGGGACAGCACGAACACCGGGGAGCTGTTTTTT.

The rearrangement uses TRBV11-2 and TRBJ1-1; D uncertain. Germline CDR1 and CDR2: SGHAT and FQNNGV. This CDR3 has 13 residues. V was trimmed by 1 base and J by 4 bases, leaving 7 bases between them. The CDR3 loop reads CASSLVPGTEAFF. CDR3 sequence (DNA): TGTGCCAGCAGCTTAGTTCCCGGCACTGAAGCTTTCTTT.